The 14 T cell receptor beta chains listed next were all sequenced from one sample in a study of blood T cells in healthy people across ages (dated by TCRdb to the mid-2010s). The receptor library was made with 5' RACE. A second PCR of roughly 7 to 11 cycles was performed with a sample-barcoded 5' primer and a J-beta primer mix. TCRdb reran the public reads through fastp at Q25 and MiXCR, keeping productive beta chains. When rows share a CDR3 protein, they turn into one entry using the most common DNA and genes. For this sample the table gives 1,800,000 or so distinct CDR3 sequences, of which more than 35% were detected only once. Roughly 24% of the sample rests with the top ten. Source material: blood. The receptors shown here come from a human donor in good health.

In its sample, this clonotype was seen a few times. V usage is TRBV7-3 and J usage is TRBJ1-2; possibly TRBD1 for D (6 bases). With 4 bases removed from V and 7 bases from J, the gap between germline ends came to 10 bases. This CDR3 contains 12 residues. CDR1 is SGHTA and CDR2 is FQGTGA in the germline V gene. The CDR3 DNA is TGTGCCAGCAGCTCCGGGACAAGTGGCTACACCTTC. The encoded protein is CASSSGTSGYTF.

This clonotype is a singleton in its sample. DNA for the CDR3: TGTGCCAGCAGCCGACCAAGGGGGCCGACGATATACACAGATACGCAGTATTTT. The encoded protein is CASSRPRGPTIYTDTQYF. This chain connects TRBV7-8 to TRBJ2-3; 7 positions agree with TRBD1. Germline V gene lookup returns CDR1 SGHVS and CDR2 FQNEAQ. This CDR3 has 18 residues. Trimming at V came to 5 bases and at J to 2 bases, leaving 16 bases not matched to a gene.

The rearrangement uses TRBV12-3 or TRBV12-4 and TRBJ2-1, with TRBD2 matching over 8 bases. The CDR3 is 15 amino acids. J was trimmed by 4 bases and V by 6 bases; bases with no gene match: 8. The CDR3: CASRPTSGHYNEQFF. The CDR3 DNA is TGTGCCAGCAGACCTACTAGCGGCCATTACAATGAGCAGTTCTTC.

The sample holds many counts of this clonotype. The V and J genes are TRBV20-1 and TRBJ2-3; unclear D gene. The CDR3 covers 14 residues. Per the germline V gene, CDR1 is DFQATT and CDR2 is SNEGSKA (reference sequence). V shed 2 bases and J shed 1 base, with 10 bases lying between them. This chain's CDR3 is CSARNSMGTDTQYF. The CDR3 coding sequence is TGCAGTGCTAGAAATAGTATGGGCACAGATACGCAGTATTTT.

This clonotype has a count of ten or more. The chain combines TRBV10-3 with TRBJ2-3, with no clear D. This CDR3 is 13 amino acids long. Germline V lookup: CDR1 ENHRY, CDR2 SYGVKD. Deletions cut 8 bases from V and 1 base from J, with 10 bases between. The CDR3 loop is CAIAQKGTDTQYF. The CDR3 DNA sequence: TGTGCCATCGCTCAAAAAGGCACAGATACGCAGTATTTT.

The table lists this clonotype with a few counts. The chain's CDR3 is CASSLGPGAAGYGYTF. Here the CDR3 DNA reads TGCGCCAGCAGCTTGGGCCCGGGGGCAGCGGGCTATGGCTACACCTTC. The chain couples TRBV5-1 to TRBJ1-2; D is possibly TRBD1 (6 bases). Germline CDR1 SGHRS, CDR2 YFSETQ. V dropped 0 bases and J dropped 4 bases, with 16 bases sitting between them. CDR3 size: 16 residues.

This chain links TRBV29-1 with TRBJ2-4; D is unresolved. Trimming left V 8 bases short and J 2 bases short, with 13 bases between. Germline assignment: CDR1 SQVTM and CDR2 ANQGSEA. This CDR3 has 13 residues. The CDR3 nucleotides are TGCAGCTTTTTGGTAGTTTCCAAAAACATTCAGTACTTC. The encoded protein is CSFLVVSKNIQYF.

The chain combines TRBV28 with TRBJ2-6; D perhaps matches TRBD1 (5 bases). This CDR3 is 15 amino acids long. Trimming shortened V by 3 bases and J by 1 base, and 7 bases separated the two germline ends. In germline, CDR1 is MDHEN, CDR2 SYDVKM. The CDR3 DNA follows: TGTGCCAGCAGTTTCCGACAGTCTGGGGCCAACGTCCTGACTTTC. It is translated as CASSFRQSGANVLTF.

This chain uses TRBV7-2 with TRBJ2-5; 8 positions agree with TRBD2. V lost 4 bases and J lost 5; bases outside the gene matches: 3. The germline V gene encodes CDR1 SGHTA and CDR2 FQGNSA. The CDR3 has 13 residues. CDR3: CASSWKRGETQYF. CDR3 nucleotides: TGTGCCAGCAGCTGGAAGCGGGGGGAGACCCAGTACTTC.

V is TRBV4-1 and J is TRBJ2-3, with 14 bases lining up with TRBD2. The V segment lost 2 bases and the J segment 2 bases; nucleotides outside the gene matches: 6. CDR1 MGHRA and CDR2 YSYEKL come from the germline V gene. There are 18 residues in the CDR3. Here the CDR3 reads CASSQSPGLAGATDTQYF. CDR3 coding DNA: TGCGCCAGCAGCCAAAGTCCGGGACTAGCGGGAGCCACAGATACGCAGTATTTT.

A few counts support this clonotype. The rearrangement joins TRBV28 to TRBJ1-2; TRBD1 aligns across 11 bases. Germline V lookup: CDR1 MDHEN, CDR2 SYDVKM. The CDR3 totals 15 residues. V lost 10 bases to trimming and J lost 6 bases; unmatched junction nucleotides: 13. The CDR3 loop is CATTNPGQGGNGYTF. The CDR3 bases are TGTGCCACCACCAATCCGGGACAGGGGGGGAATGGCTACACCTTC.

This clonotype turned up a few times. The chain recombines TRBV6-6 with TRBJ2-1; TRBD2 agrees at 11 bases. This CDR3 is built from 15 residues. Trimming at V came to 6 bases and at J to 5 bases, leaving 6 bases not matched to a gene. CDR1 MNHNY and CDR2 SVGAGI come from the germline V gene (reference sequence). The CDR3 spells CASRAGLAGNNEQFF. The CDR3 nucleotides read TGTGCCAGCAGGGCAGGACTAGCGGGTAACAATGAGCAGTTCTTC.

This clonotype was observed at least ten times. As DNA, the CDR3 is TGTGCCAGCAGCTTAGTTTTTACACAGGGGGTAGGCTACGAGCAGTACTTC. Encoded protein: CASSLVFTQGVGYEQYF. The chain combines TRBV7-8 with TRBJ2-7; 8 bases fit TRBD1. The ends lost 1 base at V and 3 bases at J; junction bases unmatched: 11. The CDR3 loop spans 17 amino acids. Per the germline V gene, CDR1 is SGHVS and CDR2 is FQNEAQ.

The chain couples TRBV6-6 to TRBJ2-5; perhaps TRBD2 as D (5 bases). The germline V gene has CDR1 MNHNY and CDR2 SVGAGI (reference sequence). Trimming removed 2 bases at V and 11 bases at J, with 24 bases between. The CDR3 has 16 residues. The CDR3 coding sequence is TGTGCCAGCAGTTACCCAGAAGGATCCAGTCTCTGGGAGCAGTACTTC. As protein: CASSYPEGSSLWEQYF.